This T cell receptor (beta chain) was found in a study of Ad26.COV2.S vaccination and SARS-CoV-2 variants. General study points: Analyses of TCR breadth and depth may have underestimated total T cell responses.

As regards this clone: What it recognizes is unknown.

As for treatment: some 20 received Ad26.COV2.S at low or high dose, single or two shots; about 5 received placebo; per-sample allocation not given. Sampling took place 63 days after the first vaccine or placebo injection. The vaccine delivered Wuhan-strain SARS-CoV-2 spike through an Ad26 vector. Some clones are missing from TCRdb's copy, which holds only in-frame ones; the method was immunoSEQ multiplex PCR. Of about 390,000 clones in the sample, 88% were seen once. CDR3 length: 14 amino acids. Trimming at V came to 0 bases and at J to 7 bases, leaving 5 bases not matched to a gene. Germline V gene data show CDR1 as LGHDT and CDR2 as YNNKEL (reference sequence).

The sequencing used peripheral blood, collected in a trial of Ad26.COV2.S vaccine versus placebo. The rearrangement links TRBV3-1 (or the pseudogene TRBV3-2) to TRBJ1-2, with 7 bases matching TRBD1. This TCR was sampled from a person between 18 and 65 years old who received the Ad26.COV2.S COVID-19 vaccine or a placebo. The CDR3 sequence is CASSQEWRGLGYTF. Here the CDR3 DNA reads TGTGCCAGCAGCCAAGAATGGAGGGGGCTTGGCTACACCTTC.